The 5 T cell receptor beta chains given below trace back to one sample, sequenced in a study of T cell responses to AZD1222 COVID-19 vaccine. Generated by immunoSEQ multiplex PCR, the TCRdb table keeps only in-frame clones and is missing some. Among 35,000 to 45,000 clones listed, around 81% were seen once. The sequencing here drew on peripheral blood, taken on day 0 of AZD1222 vaccination. The receptors were sampled from an adult in good health.

In its sample, this clone was seen a few times. This sequence joins TRBV28 and TRBJ1-5; D gene uncertain. This CDR3 spans 15 amino acids. Trimming cost V 3 bases and J 11 bases, with 20 bases left between them. Germline values: CDR1 MDHEN, CDR2 SYDVKM. Here the CDR3 DNA reads TGTGCCAGCAGTTTTTGGTCCTCCGGCCGGCCGGCCCAGCATTTT. Translating gives CASSFWSSGRPAQHF.

This chain joins TRBV9 and TRBJ1-3, with D possibly TRBD1 on 5 matching bases. The CDR3 length is 21 residues. Germline CDR1 and CDR2: SGDLS and YYNGEE. The V and J ends lost 0 bases and 0 bases respectively, with 25 bases between them. The chain's CDR3 is CASSVETAGRFLSASGNTIYF. The CDR3 DNA follows: TGTGCCAGCAGCGTAGAAACGGCAGGGCGCTTCCTCTCGGCCTCTGGAAACACCATATATTTT.

Notes on this clone: An end of the junction does not agree with germline; a read error may underlie this. The chain carries TRBV7-7 and TRBJ2-2; no definite D call. The CDR3 consists of 15 residues. CDR1 is SSHAT and CDR2 is FNYEAQ in the germline V gene (reference sequence). CDR3: CASSLEWESTGELFF. The CDR3 DNA follows: TGTGCTAGCAGCTTAGAATGGGAAAGCACCGGGGAGCTGTTTTTT.

The CDR3 sequence: CASSLQERTEAFF. CDR3 DNA sequence: TGTGCCAGCAGCTTACAGGAGCGCACTGAAGCTTTCTTT. The chain links TRBV7-2 to TRBJ1-1; D uncertain. The CDR3 sequence is 13 residues long. Trimming left V 2 bases short and J 4 bases short, with 8 bases between. Germline assignment: CDR1 SGHTA and CDR2 FQGNSA.

The CDR3 region is CASRRDMNTEAFF. CDR3 nucleotide sequence: TGTGCCAGCAGGAGAGATATGAACACTGAAGCTTTCTTT. The chain recombines TRBV2 with TRBJ1-1, with D hard to call. V lost 6 bases to trimming and J lost 0 bases, with 8 bases between them. The germline V gene encodes CDR1 SNHLY and CDR2 FYNNEI. CDR3 size: 13 residues.